This T cell receptor beta chain was identified during a study of blood T cell repertoires in COVID-19. Deletions cut 0 bases from V and 5 bases from J, with 20 bases between. This CDR3 spans 17 amino acids. CDR1 and CDR2 (germline): SGDLS, YYNGEE. Data came from immunoSEQ multiplex PCR; TCRdb stores just in-frame clones and leaves some out. The sample consists of 150,000 to 200,000 clones, approximately 85% of them appearing once. The chain uses TRBV9 and TRBJ2-5; D is possibly TRBD2 (5 bases). The sequencing sample was made of peripheral blood. The TCR originated in a man aged 55 to 70 with active or convalescent COVID-19. CDR3 protein: CASSVASGTFPRETQYF. As DNA, the CDR3 is TGTGCCAGCAGCGTAGCCAGCGGCACTTTCCCGCGGGAGACCCAGTACTTC.